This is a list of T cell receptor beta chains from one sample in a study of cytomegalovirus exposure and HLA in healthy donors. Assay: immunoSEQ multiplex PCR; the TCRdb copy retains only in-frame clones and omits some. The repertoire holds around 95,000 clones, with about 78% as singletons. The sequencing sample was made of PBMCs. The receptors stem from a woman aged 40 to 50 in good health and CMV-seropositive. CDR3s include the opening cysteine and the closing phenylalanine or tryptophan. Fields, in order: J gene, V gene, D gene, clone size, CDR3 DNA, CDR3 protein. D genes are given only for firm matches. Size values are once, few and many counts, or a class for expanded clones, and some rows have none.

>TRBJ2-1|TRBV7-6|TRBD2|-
TGTGCCAGCAGCTTAGGGCTAGCGGGGGTGACGGTCTTC
CASSLGLAGVTVF
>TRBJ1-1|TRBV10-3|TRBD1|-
TGTGCCCACCGGGACAGAACTAACACTGAAGCTTTCTTT
CAHRDRTNTEAFF
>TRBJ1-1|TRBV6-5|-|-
TGTGCCAGCAGTTACCATCCAGAAACGACTGAAGCTTTCTTT
CASSYHPETTEAFF
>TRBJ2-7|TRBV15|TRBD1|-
TGTGCCACCAGCAGAGACACAGGGGGCTACGAGCAGTACTTC
CATSRDTGGYEQYF
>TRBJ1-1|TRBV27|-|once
TGTGCCAGCAGTTTATACCAGGGCGCCGGCACTGAAGCTTTCTTT
CASSLYQGAGTEAFF
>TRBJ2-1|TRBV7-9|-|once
TGTGCCAGCAGCTTTGGGTGGGCCTCCTACAATGAGCAGTTCTTC
CASSFGWASYNEQFF
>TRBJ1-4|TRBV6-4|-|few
-
CASSEFGQGAF
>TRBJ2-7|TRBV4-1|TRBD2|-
TGCGCCAGCAGCGTTGGGAAGACTAGCGGGAGACACGAGCAGTACTTC
CASSVGKTSGRHEQYF
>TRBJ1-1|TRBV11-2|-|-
TGTGCCAGCAGCAGACTCCCCGGGACACAATACACTGAAGCTTTCTTT
CASSRLPGTQYTEAFF
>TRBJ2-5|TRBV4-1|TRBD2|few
TGCGCCAGCAGCCAACCACTAGCGGGCTCCCGCTGGGAGACCCAGTACTTC
CASSQPLAGSRWETQYF
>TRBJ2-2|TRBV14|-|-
TGTGCCAGCAGCCAAGTGGGGGCCAGAACCGGGGAGCTGTTTTTT
CASSQVGARTGELFF
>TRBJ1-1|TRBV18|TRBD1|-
TGTGCCAGCTCAGACAGGGGGACTGAAGCTTTCTTT
CASSDRGTEAFF
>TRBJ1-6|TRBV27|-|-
TGTGCCAGCAGTTTAACGGGGGACTCACCCCTCCACTTT
CASSLTGDSPLHF
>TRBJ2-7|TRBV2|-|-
TGTGCCAGCAGCACAGACGGAAGCTCCTACGAGCAGTACTTC
CASSTDGSSYEQYF
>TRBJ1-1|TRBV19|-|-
TGTGCCAGTAGTAACGGGGTACCCGGAAAAGCTTTCTTT
CASSNGVPGKAFF
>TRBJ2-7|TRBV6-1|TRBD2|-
TGTGCCAGCAGCAGACTAGCGAACGAGCAGTACTTC
CASSRLANEQYF
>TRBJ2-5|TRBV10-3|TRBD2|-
TGTGCCTCCGAGCGGGAGAGGACGGAGACCCAGTACTTC
CASERERTETQYF
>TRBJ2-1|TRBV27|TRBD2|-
TGTGCCAGCAGTTTAATGGCCAGCGGGAATACCAATGAGCAGTTCTTC
CASSLMASGNTNEQFF
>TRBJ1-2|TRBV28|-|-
TGTGCCAGCTGGAGAAATAACTATGGCTACACCTTC
CASWRNNYGYTF
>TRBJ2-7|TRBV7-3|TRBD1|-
TGTGCCAGCAGCTTAACCACCGGGACAGGACCCTACGAGCAGTACTTC
CASSLTTGTGPYEQYF
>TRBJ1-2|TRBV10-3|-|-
TGTGCCATCAGTGAGTCGGAGAACTATGGCTACACCTTC
CAISESENYGYTF
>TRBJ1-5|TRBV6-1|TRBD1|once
TGTGCCACCAAGGGGGACAGGGTTCAGCCCCAGCATTTT
CATKGDRVQPQHF
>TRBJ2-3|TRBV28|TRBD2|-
TGTGCCAGCAGTTTCCCTAGCGGGGTCCGGGATACGCAGTATTTT
CASSFPSGVRDTQYF
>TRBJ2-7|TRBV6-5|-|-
TGTGCCAGCAGTTACTCTGCCAGGGTCCCCTACGAGCAGTACTTC
CASSYSARVPYEQYF
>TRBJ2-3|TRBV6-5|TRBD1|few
TGTGCCAGCACCGGACAGGGTCTAACAGATACGCAGTATTTT
CASTGQGLTDTQYF
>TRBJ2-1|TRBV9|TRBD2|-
TGTGCCAGCAGCGTGACGGGGACTAGCGGGAGCAATGAGCAGTTCTTC
CASSVTGTSGSNEQFF
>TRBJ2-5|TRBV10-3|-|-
TGTGCCATCACTGACTCTAGGGGGGGGGAGACCCAGTACTTC
CAITDSRGGETQYF
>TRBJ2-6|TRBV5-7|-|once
TGTGCCAGCTCTACCCAGGGCCGGGCTGGGGCCAACGTCCTGACTTTC
CASSTQGRAGANVLTF
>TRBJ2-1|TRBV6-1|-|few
TGTGCCAGCAGTGAATCGCGGGACTGGAACAATGAGCAGTTCTTC
CASSESRDWNNEQFF
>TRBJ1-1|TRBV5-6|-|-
TGTGCCAGCAGCTTGGCCGACAGACCGAACACTGAAGCTTTCTTT
CASSLADRPNTEAFF
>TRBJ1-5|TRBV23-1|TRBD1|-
TGCGCCAGCAACCCAAGGGACAGGGGTGGACAGCCCCAGCATTTT
CASNPRDRGGQPQHF
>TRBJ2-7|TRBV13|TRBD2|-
TGTGCCAGCAGCTTATCCCTTATGACTAGCGCATCCTCCTACGAGCAGTACTTC
CASSLSLMTSASSYEQYF
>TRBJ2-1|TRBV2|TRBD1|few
TGTGCCAGCAGTGACCTACCAGGGGGAGCATCCAATGAGCAGTTCTTC
CASSDLPGGASNEQFF
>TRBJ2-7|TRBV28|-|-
TGTGCCAGCAGTTTCTTCCCCAGCGCAACAATATCCTACGAGCAGTACTTC
CASSFFPSATISYEQYF
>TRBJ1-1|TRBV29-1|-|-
TGCAGCGTCTCACAGGGAGGGGCGGAAGCTTTCTTT
CSVSQGGAEAFF
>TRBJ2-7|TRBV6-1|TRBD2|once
TGTGCCAGCAGTGAAAAGACTAGCGGGACACATGAGCAGTACTTC
CASSEKTSGTHEQYF
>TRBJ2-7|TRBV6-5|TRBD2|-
TGTGCCAGCAGGGAGACTAGCGGGGGGGAGCAGTACTTC
CASRETSGGEQYF
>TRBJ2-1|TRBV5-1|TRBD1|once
TGCGCCAGCAGCTTGGGCATTGGACAGGGTGGCAATGAGCAGTTCTTC
CASSLGIGQGGNEQFF
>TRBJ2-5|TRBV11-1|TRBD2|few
TGTGCCAGCAGCTTAAGACTAGCAGACCAAGAGACCCAGTACTTC
CASSLRLADQETQYF
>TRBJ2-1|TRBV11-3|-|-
TGTGCCAGCAGCCCACCCGGACTTACCTACAATGAGCAGTTCTTC
CASSPPGLTYNEQFF
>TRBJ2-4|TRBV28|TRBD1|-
TGTGCCAGCAGTTCAGGACAGGGTGGAGACATTCAGTACTTC
CASSSGQGGDIQYF
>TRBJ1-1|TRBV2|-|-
TGTGCCAGCAGTGAGGGCCTAGCGGGTTTCTTT
CASSEGLAGFF
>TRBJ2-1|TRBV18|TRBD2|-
TGTGCCAGCTCGCCCGGGACTAGCGGCTACAATGAGCAGTTCTTC
CASSPGTSGYNEQFF
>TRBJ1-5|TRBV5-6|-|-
TGTGCCAGCAGCTTGAGCGGGAGCAATCAGCCCCAGCATTTT
CASSLSGSNQPQHF
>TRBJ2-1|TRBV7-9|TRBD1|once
TGTGCCAGCAGCCGACCGGGACAGGCCTACAATGAGCAGTTCTTC
CASSRPGQAYNEQFF